This TCR beta chain is drawn from a study of cytomegalovirus exposure and HLA in healthy donors. Study-wide points: Previous analysis showed most TCR beta V segments were productive about 87% or about 30% of the time. The authors confirmed in vitro that three CMV-associated chains were specific for CMV antigens. In a later analysis, several top co-occurrence clusters appeared linked to parvovirus B19, influenza, CMV and Epstein-Barr virus.

The PCR employed 60 Vbeta primers together with 13 Jbeta primers. TCRdb's table, derived via immunoSEQ multiplex PCR, lists solely in-frame clones and lacks some. The data show about 120,000 clones, 80% seen once. Comments on this clone: What it recognizes is unknown.

CDR1 is SGDLS, CDR2 YYNGEE, per germline. The CDR3 totals 14 residues. The V gene lost 4 bases and the J gene lost 0 bases, with 11 bases spanning the gap. Input material: PBMCs. This TCR was recovered from a male donor in good health and CMV-seronegative. The chain is built from TRBV9 and TRBJ2-7, with D maybe TRBD2 (7 bases). CDR3 in amino acids: CASSSGGLSYEQYF. The CDR3 DNA sequence: TGTGCCAGCAGCTCCGGGGGGCTCTCCTACGAGCAGTACTTC.